This T cell receptor (beta chain) was sequenced in a study of T cell repertoires in cytomegalovirus infection. Background on the study: It was the public TCR beta signatures that indicated both CMV infection and matching HLA type.

Study-wide results and caveats: Ex vivo, HLA-C-restricted CMV-specific TCR beta clonotypes prevailed over the rest of the response.

The germline V gene encodes CDR1 SGHVS and CDR2 FNYEAQ. V lost 1 base and J 1 base, leaving 11 bases between the germline ends. The CDR3 covers 16 residues. MiXCR, applied by TCRdb to the reads, yields one record per CDR3 protein. Here the sample spans a few hundred thousand distinct CDR3 sequences, around 27% being singletons. This clonotype came up many times. Antigen: not known. The receptor's source is a human donor in good health (CMV status not recorded). Some clones in this sample may be carry-over from other donors' samples. The chain joins TRBV7-6 to TRBJ2-1; D is uncertain. Sequenced input: PBMCs. Written as DNA, the CDR3 is TGTGCCAGCAGCTTAGGTCCCTACTCGTCCTACAATGAGCAGTTCTTC. This gives the protein CASSLGPYSSYNEQFF.